A single sample gave rise to the 25 T cell receptor beta chains below, sequenced in a study of tumor T cells in aggressive B-cell lymphoma. The table came from immunoSEQ multiplex PCR; TCRdb's copy has only in-frame clones and leaves some out. The data hold several thousand clones, with around 79% observed a single time. The sequencing input was tumor tissue. All receptors derive from an adult with diffuse large B cell lymphoma.

The chain carries TRBV7-2 and TRBJ1-2; no clear D. Germline assignment: CDR1 SGHTA and CDR2 FQGNSA. Trimming pared 6 bases from V and 3 bases from J, leaving 14 bases between. This CDR3 comprises 14 residues. The CDR3 region has the DNA TGTGCCAGCAGTCCAACTGGCGGGGACTATGGCTACACCTTC. This translates into CASSPTGGDYGYTF.

The rearrangement uses TRBV4-1 and TRBJ1-4, with a weak D call TRBD1 (6 bases). Germline V CDR1 and CDR2: MGHRA, YSYEKL. The CDR3 is 15 amino acids. V was clipped by 1 base and J by 3 bases, with 9 bases between them. The CDR3 protein is CASSQVGAANEKLFF. CDR3 nucleotides: TGCGCCAGCAGCCAAGTGGGGGCGGCTAATGAAAAACTGTTTTTT.

The V and J genes are TRBV18 and TRBJ2-5, with 8 positions matching TRBD2. There are 16 residues in the CDR3. The V and J ends lost 3 bases and 1 base, in that order; junction bases with no gene match: 7. The germline CDR1 and CDR2 sequences are KGHSH and LQKENI. The CDR3 DNA is TGTGCCAGCTCACCGAACCCGGGAGGGATCCAAGAGACCCAGTACTTC. It encodes CASSPNPGGIQETQYF. The full variable domain, in which reference TRBV18 and TRBJ2-5 provide the parts outside the CDR3, is NAGVMQNPRHLVRRRGQEARLRCSPMKGHSHVYWYRQLPEEGLKFMVYLQKENIIDESGMPKERFSAEFPKEGPSILRIQQVVRGDSAAYFCASSPNPGGIQETQYFGPGTRLLVL.

V and J are TRBV9 and TRBJ2-7; 10 bases are a match to TRBD1. The CDR3 length is 15 residues. Per germline, CDR1 SGDLS and CDR2 YYNGEE. V shed 0 bases, J shed 3 bases, and the junction held 3 bases outside the gene matches. CDR3 nucleotides: TGTGCCAGCAGCGTAGGGGGACAGGGGCTCTACGAGCAGTACTTC. This gives the protein CASSVGGQGLYEQYF.

This clone came up once. This chain links TRBV19 with TRBJ2-4; D is possibly TRBD1 (7 bases). V lost 6 bases and J lost 11, with 20 bases in between. The CDR3 consists of 14 residues. Germline values: CDR1 LNHDA, CDR2 SQIVND (reference sequence). The CDR3 DNA reads as TGTGCCAGTAGCGGAGGGGGCCCGAGAATAGTTCAGTACTTC. Its protein is CASSGGGPRIVQYF. The whole variable domain, filled in from reference TRBV19 and TRBJ2-4, reads DGGITQSPKYLFRKEGQNVTLSCEQNLNHDAMYWYRQDPGQGLRLIYYSQIVNDFQKGDIAEGYSVSREKKESFPLTVTSAQKNPTAFYLCASSGGGPRIVQYFGAGTRLSVL.

The chain has TRBV29-1 and TRBJ2-5; tentative D call: TRBD2 (5 bases). CDR3 length: 14 residues. Germline values: CDR1 SQVTM, CDR2 ANQGSEA. Trimming pared 3 bases from V and 4 bases from J, leaving 15 bases between. CDR3 protein: CSVDRASGGETQYF. CDR3 nucleotide sequence: TGCAGCGTTGATAGAGCAAGCGGAGGAGAGACCCAGTACTTC. Full variable domain (missing parts from reference TRBV29-1 and TRBJ2-5): SAVISQKPSRDICQRGTSLTIQCQVDSQVTMMFWYRQQPGQSLTLIATANQGSEATYESGFVIDKFPISRPNLTFSTLTVSNMSPEDSSIYLCSVDRASGGETQYFGPGTRLLVL.

The chain combines TRBV18 with TRBJ2-5, with D possibly matching TRBD1 (7 bases). V gave up 6 bases and J gave up 2 bases, with 13 bases separating them. The CDR3 is 14 amino acids. Germline V gene sequence: CDR1 KGHSH, CDR2 LQKENI. The CDR3 DNA reads TGTGCCAGCTCCAGGGCGGGACAGCAAGAGACCCAGTACTTC. This sequence encodes CASSRAGQQETQYF.

The chain is built from TRBV18 and TRBJ2-7, with TRBD1 identical over 7 bases. The CDR3 covers 14 residues. Germline V gene sequence: CDR1 KGHSH, CDR2 LQKENI. The J segment lost 3 bases and the V segment lost 2 bases, leaving 4 bases of the junction unmatched. The CDR3, as DNA: TGTGCCAGCTCACCAGAGACAGGGAACTACGAGCAGTACTTC. Translating gives CASSPETGNYEQYF.

The chain couples TRBV28 to TRBJ1-1; tentative D call: TRBD1 (5 bases). The ends were cut back, 1 base at V and 1 base at J, with 10 bases in the middle. This CDR3 comprises 15 residues. Germline V CDR1 and CDR2: MDHEN, SYDVKM. The CDR3 sequence: CASSLFTGQNTEAFF. CDR3 DNA: TGTGCCAGCAGTTTATTTACCGGACAGAACACTGAAGCTTTCTTT.

The genes are TRBV11-2 and TRBJ2-2; the D is unclear. This CDR3 spans 15 amino acids. The germline V and J ends were trimmed by 0 bases and 4 bases, with 9 bases remaining between them. Per the germline V gene, CDR1 is SGHAT and CDR2 is FQNNGV. This CDR3 reads CASSLEFRSTGELFF. CDR3 nucleotide sequence: TGTGCCAGCAGCTTAGAGTTTCGGAGCACCGGGGAGCTGTTTTTT.

The genes are TRBV27 and TRBJ1-1, with 8 bases that match TRBD1. Trimming took 1 base from V and 4 from J; bases not matched to a gene: 2. CDR1 and CDR2 (germline): MNHEY, SMNVEV (reference sequence). The CDR3 extends over 14 amino acids. Here the CDR3 DNA reads TGTGCCAGCAGTTTATGGACAGGGAGCACTGAAGCTTTCTTT. Protein product: CASSLWTGSTEAFF.

This chain links TRBV6-5 with TRBJ2-1; TRBD2 matches at 8 bases. This CDR3 contains 14 residues. V was clipped by 3 bases and J by 8 bases; unmatched bases: 6. The V gene's germline CDR1 is MNHEY and CDR2 SVGAGI. In DNA form, the CDR3 reads TGTGCCAGCAGTTATCCGGGACTAGTCGATGAGCAGTTCTTC. This encodes CASSYPGLVDEQFF.

The chain is built from TRBV9 and TRBJ1-4; 8 bases line up with TRBD1. This CDR3 comprises 16 residues. Losses at the gene ends were 0 bases for V and 3 bases for J; bases not matched to a gene: 4. Germline V gene sequence: CDR1 SGDLS, CDR2 YYNGEE. The CDR3 region has the DNA TGTGCCAGCAGCGTAGGGGGGACAGGCTCTAATGAAAAACTGTTTTTT. It translates to CASSVGGTGSNEKLFF. Using reference TRBV9 and TRBJ1-4 for the parts outside the CDR3, the full variable domain is DSGVTQTPKHLITATGQRVTLRCSPRSGDLSVYWYQQSLDQGLQFLIQYYNGEERAKGNILERFSAQQFPDLHSELNLSSLELGDSALYFCASSVGGTGSNEKLFFGSGTQLSVL.

This sequence joins TRBV9 and TRBJ1-5; the D gene is possibly TRBD1 (6 bases). Germline V CDR1 and CDR2: SGDLS, YYNGEE. The CDR3 spans 13 residues. V was cut by 0 bases and J by 7 bases, with 8 bases left in between. This CDR3 is CASSVGGGQPQHF. The CDR3 region has the DNA TGTGCCAGCAGCGTAGGAGGGGGACAGCCCCAGCATTTT.

The J gene is TRBJ2-3, the V gene TRBV27, with D possibly being TRBD2 (6 bases). Germline lookup yields CDR1 MNHEY and CDR2 SMNVEV (reference sequence). V gave up 5 bases and J gave up 3 bases, with 15 bases separating them. CDR3 length equals 15 residues. CDR3 protein: CASSPLGEETDTQYF. The CDR3 DNA sequence: TGTGCCAGCAGTCCCCTAGGGGAGGAGACAGATACGCAGTATTTT.

Only a few counts were recorded for this clone. The rearrangement uses TRBV15 and TRBJ1-1, with D perhaps TRBD1 (5 bases). The CDR3 has 13 residues. Germline CDR1 LNHNV, CDR2 YYDKDF (reference sequence). V was pared by 5 bases and J by 4 bases, with 11 bases between. This CDR3 reads CATSYGRGTEAFF. For the CDR3, the DNA is TGTGCCACCAGCTACGGAAGGGGCACTGAAGCTTTCTTT.

This clone was observed a handful of times. V gene TRBV27 combines with J gene TRBJ2-2; 8 nucleotides agree with TRBD1. CDR3 length: 14 amino acids. J lost 6 bases, V lost 3 bases, and 3 bases had no gene match. The germline gives CDR1 MNHEY, CDR2 SMNVEV (reference sequence). Here the CDR3 DNA reads TGTGCCAGCAGTTTGGCAGGGGGCGCCGGGGAGCTGTTTTTT. Translated: CASSLAGGAGELFF.

The V and J genes are TRBV18 and TRBJ2-5, with TRBD2 identical over 7 bases. In germline, CDR1 is KGHSH, CDR2 LQKENI. The CDR3 length is 15 residues. V was clipped by 2 bases and J by 5 bases; unmatched bases: 8. The chain's CDR3 is CASSPSGAIGETQYF. In DNA, the CDR3 is TGTGCCAGCTCACCAAGCGGGGCTATTGGGGAGACCCAGTACTTC.

The chain employs TRBV20-1 and TRBJ2-1; D might be TRBD1 (6 bases). Germline V gives CDR1 DFQATT, CDR2 SNEGSKA (reference sequence). This CDR3 contains 10 residues. The V end lost 6 bases, the J end lost 6 bases, and 6 bases lay between the germline ends. The CDR3 sequence: CSAQGNEQFF. In nucleotides, the CDR3 is TGCAGTGCACAGGGCAATGAGCAGTTCTTC.

The chain uses TRBV7-8 and TRBJ2-1; TRBD2 agrees at 9 bases. Germline V lookup: CDR1 SGHVS, CDR2 FQNEAQ. Trimming removed 5 bases from V and 9 bases from J; junction bases left unmatched: 14. This CDR3 spans 16 amino acids. In nucleotides, the CDR3 is TGTGCCAGCAGCCCGACCGCTAGCGGGATTCGTTCTGAGCAGTTCTTC. Amino acids: CASSPTASGIRSEQFF.

J is TRBJ2-2 and V is TRBV4-3; D is perhaps TRBD2 (5 bases). Trimming took off 1 base at V and 8 bases at J, with 11 bases between the two ends. The CDR3 spans 14 residues. Germline CDR1 LGHNA, CDR2 YSLEER. For the CDR3, the DNA is TGCGCCAGCAGCCAAGCGTCGGGATTGGGGGAGCTGTTTTTT. Its protein product is CASSQASGLGELFF.

CDR3 DNA: TGTGCCAGTAGTCAACGACAGTCTCTTATTCTGGCCACTGAAGCTTTCTTT. It is translated as CASSQRQSLILATEAFF. V gene TRBV19 combines with J gene TRBJ1-1; D is perhaps TRBD1 (5 bases). Germline V gene lookup returns CDR1 LNHDA and CDR2 SQIVND (reference sequence). This CDR3 comprises 17 residues. The ends were cut back, 5 bases at V and 4 bases at J, with 23 bases in the middle.

The V call is TRBV4-3, the J call TRBJ1-2; TRBD1 aligns across 8 bases. Germline CDR1 LGHNA, CDR2 YSLEER. This CDR3 spans 16 amino acids. Germline trimming cut 4 bases from V and 3 bases from J; bases unmatched to any gene: 10. CDR3 amino acids: CASSPAHDRGDYGYTF. The CDR3 nucleotides read TGCGCCAGCAGCCCCGCCCACGACAGGGGAGACTATGGCTACACCTTC.

J is TRBJ2-5 and V is TRBV6-1, with a tentative D call TRBD2 (5 bases). Germline-derived CDR1 and CDR2 are MNHNS and SASEGT. V was cut by 1 base and J by 11 bases, with 14 bases left in between. This CDR3 region has 13 residues. The CDR3 DNA reads TGTGCCAGCAGTGAAGTGAGGGTGTATGAGCAGTACTTC. Its protein product is CASSEVRVYEQYF.

The V call is TRBV7-2, the J call TRBJ2-3, with D hard to call. The V end lost 5 bases, the J end lost 3 bases, and 6 bases lay between the germline ends. CDR3 length: 12 residues. The germline gives CDR1 SGHTA, CDR2 FQGNSA. CDR3 loop: CASSQRTDTQYF. The CDR3, as DNA: TGTGCCAGCAGCCAGAGGACAGATACGCAGTATTTT.